This TCR beta chain was sequenced in a study of human T cells and chemical hapten exposure. The sample's time point: patch test 3, about 24 weeks after DPC sensitization. Treatment of the sample: therapeutic diphenylcyclopropenone sensitization with weekly scalp DPC. Alopecia patients, 18 to 70 years old and DPC-suitable, served as donors. TCRdb passed the RACE reads through MiXCR, listing each CDR3 protein once. The profile shows around 27,000 distinct CDR3 sequences, 5.8% of them singletons. This clonotype was found many times. Germline V lookup: CDR1 SGHKS, CDR2 YYEKEE (reference sequence). Unmatched junction bases numbered 7, after V lost 1 base and J lost 1 base. The CDR3 is made up of 16 amino acids.

The rearrangement uses TRBV5-5 and TRBJ2-5, with 7 bases identical to TRBD1. This receptor was obtained from a man aged 30 to 45 with alopecia areata. Some clones in this sample may be carry-over from other donors' samples. Sequencing used whole blood, obtained in connection with sensitization to the hapten diphenylcyclopropenone (DPC). The CDR3 here is CASSLKGTGAQETQYF. DNA for the CDR3: TGTGCCAGCAGCTTGAAAGGAACAGGGGCCCAAGAGACCCAGTACTTC.